This T cell receptor beta chain was identified during a study of early T cells in non-severe SARS-CoV-2 infection. The V gene's germline CDR1 is SGHRS and CDR2 YFSETQ. This CDR3 spans 14 amino acids. V lost 4 bases to trimming and J lost 5 bases, with 16 bases between them. Each CDR3 protein is one row after TCRdb ran MiXCR on the 5' RACE reads. The sample includes fewer than 65,000 distinct CDR3 sequences, around 10% of them seen just once. This clonotype was seen at least ten times. The chain couples TRBV5-1 to TRBJ2-7; no definite D call. This receptor was obtained from an adult who was a healthcare worker with PCR-confirmed SARS-CoV-2 infection or an uninfected control (not recorded which). The sample was whole blood, taken at baseline. The CDR3 loop is CASSPAGTPHEQYF. In DNA, the CDR3 is TGCGCCAGCAGCCCCGCAGGCACGCCCCACGAGCAGTACTTC.